A single sample is the source of the 23 T cell receptor beta chains below, sequenced in a study of CD8 T cells in Susac syndrome. RNA was extracted with the RNeasy kit, and a quantity of 0.5 to 1 ug was reverse transcribed using random hexamers. TCRdb passed the immunoSEQ multiplex PCR reads through MiXCR, listing each CDR3 protein once. Of about 300,000 distinct CDR3 sequences in the sample, around nine tenths were seen once. The sequenced material came from CD8+ T cells from PBMCs. The receptors stem from a human donor with multiple sclerosis.

This clonotype occurred a few times. The CDR3 sequence is CASSRGGTEAFF. The CDR3 DNA is TGTGCCAGTTCCCGGGGCGGCACTGAAGCTTTCTTT. The J gene is TRBJ1-1, the V gene TRBV19, with D possibly TRBD1 on 5 matching bases. This CDR3 comprises 12 residues. V shed 8 bases and J shed 4 bases, with 11 bases lying between them. CDR1 LNHDA and CDR2 SQIVND come from the germline V gene (reference sequence).

The V and J genes are TRBV4-2 and TRBJ2-2; unclear D gene. The CDR3 contains 16 residues. V shed 4 bases and J shed 3 bases, with 15 bases lying between them. Germline V lookup: CDR1 LGHNA, CDR2 YNFKEQ. The CDR3 region has the DNA TGTGCCAGCAGCCCCCTGGAAAGCGATTACACCGGGGAGCTGTTTTTT. Translation: CASSPLESDYTGELFF.

The rearrangement links TRBV6-1 to TRBJ2-1, with 8 bases fitting TRBD2. Germline CDR1 and CDR2: MNHNS and SASEGT. The CDR3 runs to 17 residues. V gave up 6 bases and J gave up 4 bases; unmatched junction bases: 14. Here the CDR3 reads CASSTRGGVGFYNEQFF. CDR3 DNA: TGTGCCAGCAGCACACGGGGGGGAGTCGGCTTTTACAATGAGCAGTTCTTC.

The chain links TRBV19 to TRBJ1-1; 10 bases match TRBD1. Germline values: CDR1 LNHDA, CDR2 SQIVND (reference sequence). V shed 6 bases and J 0 bases; nucleotides not matched to a gene: 7. This CDR3 region has 16 residues. DNA for the CDR3: TGTGCCAGTAGGAACCGGGACAGGGGATTGAACACTGAAGCTTTCTTT. Residues: CASRNRDRGLNTEAFF.

The CDR3 DNA reads as TGTGCCAGCAGCTCGACTACAGCGGCTGATCCCTATGGCTACACCTTC. Protein: CASSSTTAADPYGYTF. The chain couples TRBV7-2 to TRBJ1-2; D ambiguous. V was pared by 4 bases and J by 4 bases, with 19 bases between. This CDR3 is built from 16 residues. Germline V gives CDR1 SGHTA, CDR2 FQGNSA.

The chain carries TRBV15 and TRBJ2-5; weak D call: TRBD2 (7 bases). Between the trimmed V and J ends, which lost 5 bases and 3 bases, there was a span of 22 bases. The germline V gene encodes CDR1 LNHNV and CDR2 YYDKDF (reference sequence). The CDR3 runs to 17 residues. This CDR3 reads CATSANSWGGAEETQYF. The CDR3 region has the DNA TGTGCCACCAGCGCCAACAGTTGGGGGGGGGCCGAAGAGACCCAGTACTTC.

The genes are TRBV11-3 and TRBJ1-1, with D hard to call. The CDR3 covers 12 residues. Per the germline V gene, CDR1 is SGHNT and CDR2 is YENEEA. The V and J ends lost 8 bases and 2 bases respectively, with 9 bases between them. For the CDR3, the DNA is TGTGCCAGCCGGGGAGGAAACACTGAAGCTTTCTTT. Protein sequence: CASRGGNTEAFF.

In its sample, this clonotype was seen once. The chain recombines TRBV12-3 or TRBV12-4 with TRBJ2-1, with D possibly matching TRBD1 (5 bases). This CDR3 is built from 15 residues. The germline V and J ends were trimmed by 3 bases and 7 bases, with 16 bases remaining between them. Here the CDR3 reads CASSFSVPPGNEQFF. In DNA form, the CDR3 reads TGTGCCAGCAGTTTTTCCGTACCTCCAGGGAATGAGCAGTTCTTC.

A single count supports this clonotype. The chain links TRBV4-3 to TRBJ2-2, with 9 bases matching TRBD2. Trimming took 0 bases from V and 2 from J; bases not matched to a gene: 10. CDR3 length equals 19 residues. The V gene's germline CDR1 is LGHNA and CDR2 YSLEER. CDR3 loop: CASSQDALLREGNTGELFF. In nucleotides, the CDR3 is TGCGCCAGCAGCCAAGATGCCCTCCTGCGGGAGGGTAACACCGGGGAGCTGTTTTTT.

The gene calls are TRBV29-1 and TRBJ2-1; D is unclear. Trimming took off 2 bases at V and 4 bases at J, with 9 bases between the two ends. The germline V gene encodes CDR1 SQVTM and CDR2 ANQGSEA. The CDR3 contains 13 residues. CDR3 sequence reads: CSVETVNYNEQFF. As DNA, the CDR3 is TGCAGCGTTGAAACAGTAAATTACAATGAGCAGTTCTTC.

The CDR3 DNA is TGTGCCAGCAGCCATTTAGAGGGGTACGAGCAGTACTTC. It codes for CASSHLEGYEQYF. The chain joins TRBV27 to TRBJ2-7; D might be TRBD1 or TRBD2, each matching 5 bases. The CDR3 is 13 amino acids. The germline V gene encodes CDR1 MNHEY and CDR2 SMNVEV (reference sequence). The V end lost 6 bases, the J end lost 4 bases, and 13 bases lay between the germline ends.

The CDR3 nucleotides are TGTGCCAGCAGCTTATTCCGGGACCTGTCTGGGCAGTACTTC. Translation gives CASSLFRDLSGQYF. This sequence joins TRBV13 and TRBJ2-7; D tentatively reads TRBD1 or TRBD2 (5 bases each). This CDR3 has 14 residues. In germline, CDR1 is PRHDT, CDR2 FYEKMQ (reference sequence). V was clipped by 2 bases and J by 9 bases, with 17 bases between them. The complete variable domain, with remaining parts taken from reference TRBV13 and TRBJ2-7, reads AAGVIQSPRHLIKEKRETATLKCYPIPRHDTVYWYQQGPGQDPQFLISFYEKMQSDKGSIPDRFSAQQFSDYHSELNMSSLELGDSALYFCASSLFRDLSGQYFGPGTRLTVT.

V and J are TRBV12-3 or TRBV12-4 and TRBJ2-7; 7 bases are a match to TRBD1. The CDR3 length is 16 residues. The junction had 11 bases not matched to a gene; V was cut back by 4 bases and J by 2 bases. CDR3 sequence reads: CASSSRRDSVAYEQYF. The CDR3 bases are TGTGCCAGCAGTTCCCGCCGGGACAGCGTGGCCTACGAGCAGTACTTC.

The rearrangement links TRBV7-9 to TRBJ1-3; D gene ambiguous. Germline V gene data show CDR1 as SEHNR and CDR2 as FQNEAQ (reference sequence). V lost 2 bases and J lost 4, with 12 bases in between. This CDR3 has 15 amino acids. DNA of the CDR3: TGTGCCAGCAGCTTATTCCGGGCCCGAGGAAACACCATATATTTT. Protein product: CASSLFRARGNTIYF.

This CDR3 reads CASSAPGGQLNEQFF. In DNA form, the CDR3 reads TGTGCCAGCAGCGCCCCGGGGGGGCAACTCAATGAGCAGTTCTTC. This sequence joins TRBV13 and TRBJ2-1; 8 bases map to TRBD2. Germline V gives CDR1 PRHDT, CDR2 FYEKMQ (reference sequence). V was pared by 5 bases and J by 6 bases, with 9 bases of the junction left unmatched. This CDR3 comprises 15 residues.

The chain uses TRBV4-1 and TRBJ1-5; D is ambiguous. The V end was cut by 0 bases, the J end by 1 base, with 16 bases between. Germline CDR1 is MGHRA and CDR2 is YSYEKL. The CDR3 sequence is 18 residues long. CDR3 loop: CASSQEVGGFGSNQPQHF. In DNA form, the CDR3 reads TGCGCCAGCAGCCAAGAGGTTGGCGGGTTCGGGAGCAATCAGCCCCAGCATTTT.

CDR3 DNA: TGTGCCAGCAGCCCAGTGGGCGGGCACAATCAGCCCCAGCATTTT. Translation gives CASSPVGGHNQPQHF. The chain links TRBV6-5 to TRBJ1-5; D remains ambiguous. The CDR3 has 15 residues. The germline V gene encodes CDR1 MNHEY and CDR2 SVGAGI. Between the trimmed V and J ends, which lost 6 bases and 3 bases, there was a span of 15 bases.

The rearrangement joins TRBV28 to TRBJ2-1; 9 bases are a match to TRBD2. The CDR3 is 15 residues long. Germline values: CDR1 MDHEN, CDR2 SYDVKM. Trimming cost V 3 bases and J 9 bases; bases outside gene matches: 9. CDR3 loop: CASSFVLGGGAEQFF. The CDR3 nucleotides read TGTGCCAGCAGTTTCGTTTTGGGCGGGGGGGCTGAGCAGTTCTTC.

The V gene is TRBV6-2 or TRBV6-3, the J gene TRBJ1-1; D remains ambiguous. CDR3 size: 11 residues. The germline V gene encodes CDR1 MNHEY and CDR2 SVGEGT. The V end lost 8 bases, the J end lost 1 base, and 5 bases lay between the germline ends. The CDR3: CASLQNTEAFF. The CDR3 nucleotides are TGTGCCAGCCTACAGAACACTGAAGCTTTCTTT.

The chain recombines TRBV6-1 with TRBJ2-7; possible D gene TRBD2, 6 bases. This CDR3 spans 15 amino acids. Between the trimmed V and J ends, which lost 3 bases and 6 bases, there was a span of 18 bases. Germline loops: CDR1 MNHNS, CDR2 SASEGT. CDR3 bases: TGTGCCAGCAGTGAGAGGGGAGTTTTGGGGGGCGAGCAGTACTTC. It encodes CASSERGVLGGEQYF.

The J gene is TRBJ2-1, the V gene TRBV6-5; 10 nucleotides agree with TRBD1. The CDR3 has 15 residues. Germline CDR1 and CDR2: MNHEY and SVGAGI. V shed 5 bases and J 4 bases; nucleotides not matched to a gene: 5. CDR3 coding DNA: TGTGCCAGCAGTCACGGACAGGGGGATTACAATGAGCAGTTCTTC. Translation: CASSHGQGDYNEQFF.

The rearrangement uses TRBV5-4 and TRBJ1-3; the D is unclear. The length of the CDR3 is 16 residues. V was shortened by 4 bases and J by 0 bases, with 14 bases between the two germline ends. Per the germline V gene, CDR1 is SGHNT and CDR2 is YYREEE (reference sequence). CDR3 region: CASSPGGPPSGNTIYF. For the CDR3, the DNA is TGTGCCAGCAGCCCCGGCGGTCCACCCTCTGGAAACACCATATATTTT. Based on the CDR3 plus reference TRBV5-4 and TRBJ1-3, the full variable domain is ETGVTQSPTHLIKTRGQQVTLRCSSQSGHNTVSWYQQALGQGPQFIFQYYREEENGRGNFPPRFSGLQFPNYSSELNVNALELDDSALYLCASSPGGPPSGNTIYFGEGSWLTVV.

The chain joins TRBV5-1 to TRBJ2-2, with D unclear. CDR3 length: 14 amino acids. V was pared by 0 bases and J by 6 bases, with 9 bases between. The germline CDR1 and CDR2 sequences are SGHRS and YFSETQ. CDR3 sequence (DNA): TGCGCCAGCAGCTTGGGGGCACACGCCGGGGAGCTGTTTTTT. It specifies CASSLGAHAGELFF.